This T cell receptor beta chain was obtained from a study of T cell responses to AZD1222 COVID-19 vaccine. The study's findings and limits: Baseline seropositivity occurred in only a handful of AZD1222 recipients.

The CDR3 contains 14 residues. Germline V gives CDR1 SGHDT, CDR2 YYEEEE. The V and J ends lost 4 bases and 1 base respectively, with 8 bases between them. Only in-frame clones appear in the TCRdb table, and some are missing; sequencing was by immunoSEQ multiplex PCR. This table holds 120,000 to 150,000 clones, around 91% found once. In regard to this clone: Antigen: not known.

This sequence joins TRBV5-6 and TRBJ2-2; tentative D call: TRBD1 (5 bases). The sequencing used peripheral blood, collected on day 0 of AZD1222 vaccination. This receptor was taken from an adult in good health. The CDR3 spells CASSHGQNTGELFF. The CDR3 DNA sequence: TGTGCCAGCAGCCACGGACAGAACACCGGGGAGCTGTTTTTT.